The rows below give T cell receptor beta chains drawn from one sample of a study of T cell changes during pregnancy in multiple sclerosis. The table came from immunoSEQ multiplex PCR; TCRdb's copy has only in-frame clones and leaves some out. Among approximately 43,000 clones listed, roughly 84% were seen once. Sequenced here: CD4+ T cells from peripheral blood mononuclear cells, sampled before pregnancy. The source of these receptors is a female donor with multiple sclerosis, enrolled in a pregnancy study. Both conserved end residues are part of each CDR3. The order of the fields is clone size, D gene, V gene, J gene, CDR3 protein, CDR3 DNA. The D gene is left open where the match is weak. Not every row has a clone size; where given, it reads once, few, many or a size class.

>once|NA|TRBV11-1|TRBJ2-2
CASSFFGSNTGELFF
TGTGCCAGCAGCTTTTTTGGCTCGAACACCGGGGAGCTGTTTTTT
>NA|TRBD1|TRBV6-5|TRBJ1-5
CASRQGLEGPQHF
TGTGCCAGCAGACAGGGGCTTGAAGGTCCCCAGCATTTT
>NA|NA|TRBV30|TRBJ2-6
CAWSAVRVLSGANVLTF
TGTGCCTGGAGCGCGGTCCGAGTCCTGTCGGGGGCCAACGTCCTGACTTTC
>NA|NA|TRBV6-5|TRBJ1-5
CASCKAGSNQPQHF
TGTGCCAGTTGTAAGGCGGGGAGCAATCAGCCCCAGCATTTT
>once|NA|TRBV2|TRBJ1-6
CAVRRFYNSPLHF
TGTGCCGTACGGAGATTCTATAATTCACCCCTCCACTTT
>once|NA|TRBV12-5|TRBJ2-7
CASGLGQTYEQYF
TGTGCTAGTGGTTTGGGACAGACCTACGAGCAGTACTTC
>NA|TRBD1|TRBV7-2|TRBJ1-2
CASSLHLTGVAIYGYTF
TGTGCCAGCAGCTTACACCTGACAGGGGTCGCGATTTATGGCTACACCTTC
>NA|TRBD1|TRBV4-1|TRBJ1-1
CASSLGGGRNTEAFF
TGCGCCAGCAGCCTCGGAGGGGGCAGGAACACTGAAGCTTTCTTT
>NA|NA|TRBV19|TRBJ1-5
CASSIGTDNQPQHF
TGTGCCAGTAGTATTGGAACAGACAATCAGCCCCAGCATTTT
>NA|TRBD2|TRBV5-1|TRBJ2-5
CASSLVEAGGHATQYF
TGCGCCAGCAGCTTGGTCGAAGCGGGGGGACACGCGACCCAGTACTTC
>NA|NA|TRBV2|TRBJ1-5
CASRRDISNQPQHF
TGTGCCAGCAGACGAGACATAAGCAATCAGCCCCAGCATTTT
>NA|TRBD2|TRBV9|TRBJ2-7
CASSVGASGSYEQYF
TGTGCCAGCAGCGTAGGTGCTAGCGGGTCCTACGAGCAGTACTTC
>once|NA|TRBV7-2|TRBJ2-1
CASSLMEGTLKKQFF
TGTGCCAGCAGCTTAATGGAGGGGACGTTGAAGAAGCAGTTCTTC
>NA|TRBD2|TRBV7-2|TRBJ2-5
CASSPGGLTKETQYF
TGTGCCAGCAGCCCGGGAGGCCTTACTAAAGAGACCCAGTACTTC
>NA|NA|TRBV14|TRBJ2-5
CASSQGFVEGQETQYF
TGTGCCAGCAGCCAAGGATTCGTGGAGGGGCAAGAGACCCAGTACTTC
>NA|TRBD1|TRBV27|TRBJ1-2
CASSLSPFDRAIVYTF
TGTGCCAGCAGTTTATCCCCATTCGACAGGGCAATTGTCTACACCTTC
>NA|NA|TRBV5-6|TRBJ1-1
CASSFLGPTGGAFF
TGTGCCAGCAGCTTTTTAGGGCCGACAGGAGGAGCTTTCTTT
>NA|NA|TRBV19|TRBJ2-7
CASSDLASSSYEQYF
TGTGCCAGTAGTGACTTAGCCTCTAGCTCCTACGAGCAGTACTTC
>NA|NA|TRBV9|TRBJ2-5
CASSVSAQETQYF
TGTGCCAGCAGCGTATCCGCGCAAGAGACCCAGTACTTC
>NA|NA|TRBV7-2|TRBJ2-7
CASTSSGSATYEQYF
TGTGCCAGCACCTCCAGCGGCTCAGCTACCTACGAGCAGTACTTC
>NA|TRBD1|TRBV19|TRBJ1-2
CASMQWGDRGTYGYTF
TGTGCCAGTATGCAGTGGGGAGACAGGGGCACCTATGGCTACACCTTC
>NA|NA|TRBV11-2|TRBJ2-4
CASSVGGILLAKNIQYF
TGTGCCAGCAGCGTCGGCGGGATTTTACTAGCCAAAAACATTCAGTACTTC
>NA|NA|TRBV14|TRBJ1-2
CASSHRGNYGYTF
TGTGCCAGCAGCCATAGGGGCAACTATGGCTACACCTTC
>NA|TRBD2|TRBV6-1|TRBJ2-7
CASAIEDLAGQYF
TGTGCCAGCGCTATCGAGGATTTAGCGGGGCAGTACTTC
>NA|TRBD1|TRBV18|TRBJ2-5
CASSPPGQRQETQYF
TGTGCCAGCTCACCGCCGGGACAGAGACAAGAGACCCAGTACTTC
>NA|TRBD1|TRBV5-1|TRBJ2-5
CASSSTGGQETQYF
TGCGCCAGCAGCTCGACAGGGGGGCAAGAGACCCAGTACTTC
>NA|TRBD2|TRBV14|TRBJ2-7
CASSPRGTSGRWSETYEQYF
TGTGCCAGCAGCCCAAGAGGGACTAGCGGGAGATGGTCCGAGACCTACGAGCAGTACTTC
>NA|TRBD1|TRBV4-3|TRBJ1-2
CASSQPDRIEGYTF
TGCGCCAGCAGCCAACCGGACAGGATTGAAGGCTACACCTTC
>NA|NA|TRBV18|TRBJ1-1
CASSPAGRNTEAFF
TGTGCCAGCTCACCAGCGGGCAGGAACACTGAAGCTTTCTTT
>NA|TRBD1|TRBV18|TRBJ2-6
CASSPGGQGAAGANVLTF
TGTGCCAGCTCACCGGGGGGACAGGGGGCCGCTGGGGCCAACGTCCTGACTTTC
>NA|NA|TRBV6-5|TRBJ2-7
CASSTTMTAYEQYF
TGTGCCAGCAGTACCACTATGACTGCCTACGAGCAGTACTTC
>NA|NA|TRBV7-8|TRBJ2-7
CASSVQELSYEQYF
TGTGCCAGCAGCGTACAGGAGCTCTCCTACGAGCAGTACTTC
>NA|NA|TRBV7-9|TRBJ1-4
CASSSPRAGAREKLFF
TGTGCCAGCAGCTCCCCCAGGGCGGGGGCAAGAGAAAAACTGTTTTTT
>NA|NA|TRBV19|TRBJ1-1
CASNRATEAFF
TGTGCCAGTAACAGGGCGACTGAAGCTTTCTTT
>NA|TRBD2|TRBV7-2|TRBJ2-7
CASSFRLAGDRTHEQYF
TGTGCCAGCAGCTTTCGACTAGCGGGCGACCGGACCCACGAGCAGTACTTC
>NA|NA|TRBV6-6|TRBJ2-1
CASRSLTYNEQFF
TGTGCCAGCAGATCACTTACCTACAATGAGCAGTTCTTC